This entry features one TCR beta chain sequence. This clonotype came up a few times. Its antigen is not yet known. Qualities for individual bases were not recorded, and no much larger clone is one base off. The intended sense of this specimen's treatment or condition label: live attenuated yellow fever vaccine strain. A standard Ficoll-Paque protocol was used to isolate PBMCs from peripheral blood. Dynabeads CD4 and CD8 positive selection kits were used to isolate the CD4 and CD8 T-cell fractions. TriZol was used to extract RNA from bulk PBMCs, CD4 and CD8 fractions, and dextramer-positive and dextramer-negative fractions. Synthesis of TCR cDNA relied on 5'RACE template switching, a step that introduced a universal primer site along with unique molecular identifiers. Priming for cDNA synthesis came from both the TCR alpha and TCR beta constant segments. Library amplification used two PCR steps, and the second PCR step added sample barcodes and sequencing adapters. Sequencing of the libraries was done on either Illumina HiSeq 2500 (2x100 bp) or NovaSeq (2x150 bp). The original pipeline was this. MIGEC handled demultiplexing of reads and collapsing into UMI consensus sequences, while MiXCR performed V(D)J alignment. Using edgeR on replicate PBMC samples, clonotypes were called vaccine-responding if FDR was below 0.01 and the log2 fold change was above 5 up to day 15. Bulk clonotypes were assigned CD4 or CD8 identity according to which sequenced CD4 or CD8 repertoire held them at higher abundance. TCRdb reworked the public reads: Q25 trimming with fastp, MiXCR clone assembly, productive beta chains retained. For every CDR3 protein sequence, its rows merge into one entry that carries the most common genes and DNA. The authors' filters were not applied to this entry. This sample comprises more than 120,000 distinct CDR3 sequences, roughly 8% of them detected only once. Of the sample, under 0.95% falls within the top ten clones.

The sample comes from a study of T cells after yellow fever vaccination (dated by TCRdb to between 2018 and 2021). In the study overall: The SMART-Seq v4 Ultra Low Input RNA kit was used to prepare libraries from fractions with low cell numbers. Bulk TCR alpha and beta repertoires were sequenced longitudinally to track T-cell clones before and after primary and booster YFV17D yellow fever vaccination. Two healthy male donors, one aged 18 to 30 and one aged 30 to 40 years, were included in the cohort. Blood was drawn at multiple timepoints before and after primary and secondary immunization, with bulk PBMC replicates and cell subsets isolated.

The paper's findings and limits, for the study overall: Computational filtering was needed because FACS-sorted repertoires could contain abundant contaminating clonotypes from the bulk population. After the booster, most clones that had expanded after primary vaccination were detected again (around 96% of CD4 and under 90% of CD8), suggesting broad maintenance of memory. Only a couple of donors were included in the study, so the extent to which the findings can be generalized is limited. A small fraction of clonotypes showed up in both the CD4 and CD8 compartments, probably as a result of convergent recombination. Compared with the primary T-cell response, the secondary T-cell response was weaker but faster, peaking on day 5 rather than day 15.

This sample comprised CD4+ T cells sorted from PBMCs, obtained 5 days after the yellow fever booster vaccination. This receptor was identified in a young man who received the YFV17D yellow fever vaccine.

Read as DNA, the sequence is TGTGCAAGTCGCTTAATTCCTATGCCCCCTTACGAGCAGTACTTC. This sequence encodes CASRLIPMPPYEQYF. Recombination joined TRBV12-2 with TRBJ2-7; the table's D call, TRBD1, has no DNA check behind it. TRBV12-2 constitutes a pseudogene. Including the terminal cysteine and phenylalanine, the CDR3 comprises 15 residues. The sequence is cut down to CDR3 DNA, 45 bases in frame from base 1.